The clone carrying this TCR beta chain appeared many times. The antigen is undetermined. These data originate in a study of neurological immune-mediated disorders. As for the study in general: The multiple sclerosis group of roughly 35 included roughly 30 relapsing-remitting and 3 secondary progressive patients.

This CDR3 contains 13 residues. Trimming took off 4 bases at V and 4 bases at J, with 11 bases between the two ends. Germline CDR1 is SGHDT and CDR2 is YYEEEE. Overall study findings and caveats: It was HTLV-1-associated myelopathy that showed the most TCR clonal expansion, while multiple sclerosis showed the least, falling below healthy controls.

2 million PBMCs stored at -80 C were the source of the unsorted libraries. The team produced cDNA through 5'RACE using 10-nucleotide random UMIs. In TCRdb, the 5' RACE reads were re-called with MiXCR into one record per CDR3 protein. Counted here are under 70,000 distinct CDR3 sequences, 3% to 4% occurring once; the ten biggest clones make up more than 2.5%. Sequencing input: PBMCs. The chain employs TRBV5-6 and TRBJ2-5; D is undetermined. This clonotype was sampled from a woman in her twenties or thirties with multiple sclerosis. CDR3 amino acids: CASSKGQTETQYF. The CDR3 region has the DNA TGTGCCAGCAGCAAGGGTCAGACAGAGACCCAGTACTTC.